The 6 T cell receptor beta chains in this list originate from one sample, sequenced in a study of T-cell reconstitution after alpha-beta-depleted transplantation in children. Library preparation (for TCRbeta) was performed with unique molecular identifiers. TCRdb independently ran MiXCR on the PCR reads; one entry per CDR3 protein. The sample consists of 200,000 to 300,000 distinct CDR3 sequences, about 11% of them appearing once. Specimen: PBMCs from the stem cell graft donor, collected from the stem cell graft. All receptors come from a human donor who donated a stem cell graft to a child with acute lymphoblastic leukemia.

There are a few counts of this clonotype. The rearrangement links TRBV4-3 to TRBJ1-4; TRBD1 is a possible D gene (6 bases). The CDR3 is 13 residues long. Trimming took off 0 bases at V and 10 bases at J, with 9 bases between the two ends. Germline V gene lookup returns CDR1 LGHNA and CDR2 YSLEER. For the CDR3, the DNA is TGCGCCAGCAGCCAAGATAAGGGGGGAAAACTGTTTTTT. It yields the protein CASSQDKGGKLFF.

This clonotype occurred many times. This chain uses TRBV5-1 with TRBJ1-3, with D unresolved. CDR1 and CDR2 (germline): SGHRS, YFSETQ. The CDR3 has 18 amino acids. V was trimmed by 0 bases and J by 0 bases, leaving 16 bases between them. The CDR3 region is CASSLELRPPNSGNTIYF. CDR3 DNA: TGCGCCAGCAGCTTGGAGCTCCGACCACCCAACTCTGGAAACACCATATATTTT.

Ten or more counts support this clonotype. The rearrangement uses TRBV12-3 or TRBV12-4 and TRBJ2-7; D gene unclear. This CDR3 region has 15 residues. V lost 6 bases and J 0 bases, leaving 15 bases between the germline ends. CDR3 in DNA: TGTGCCAGCAGACCTTCACTCGAAAGCTCCTACGAGCAGTACTTC. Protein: CASRPSLESSYEQYF.

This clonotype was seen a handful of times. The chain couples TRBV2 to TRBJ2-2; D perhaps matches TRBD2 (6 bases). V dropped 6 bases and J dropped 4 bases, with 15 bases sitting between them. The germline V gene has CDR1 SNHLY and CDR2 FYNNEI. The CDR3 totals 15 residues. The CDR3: CASSHPGESTGELFF. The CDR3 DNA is TGTGCCAGCAGCCACCCGGGGGAGAGCACCGGGGAGCTGTTTTTT. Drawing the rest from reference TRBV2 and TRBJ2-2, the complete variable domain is EPEVTQTPSHQVTQMGQEVILRCVPISNHLYFYWYRQILGQKVEFLVSFYNNEISEKSEIFDDQFSVERPDGSNFTLKIRSTKLEDSAMYFCASSHPGESTGELFFGEGSRLTVL.

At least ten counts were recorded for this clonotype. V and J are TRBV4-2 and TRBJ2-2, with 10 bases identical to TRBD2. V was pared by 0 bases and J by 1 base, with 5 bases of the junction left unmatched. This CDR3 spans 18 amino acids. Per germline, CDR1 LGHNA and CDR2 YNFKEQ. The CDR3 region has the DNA TGTGCCAGCAGCCAAGAGCCCTGGACTAGCGGGAACACCGGGGAGCTGTTTTTT. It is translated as CASSQEPWTSGNTGELFF.

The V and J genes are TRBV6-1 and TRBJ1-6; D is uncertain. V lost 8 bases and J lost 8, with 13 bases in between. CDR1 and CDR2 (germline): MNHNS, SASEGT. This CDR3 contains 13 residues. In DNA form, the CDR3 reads TGTGCCAGCCGAAAAGGGTTGGATTCACCCCTCCACTTT. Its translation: CASRKGLDSPLHF.